These T cell receptor beta chains were read from a single sample in a study of T cells expressing NK-cell markers. TCRdb re-analyzed the 5' RACE reads; it lists each CDR3 protein once, without DNA. Its clone listing holds over 250,000 distinct CDR3 sequences. Sequenced: blood T cells: a sorted CD56 or NKG2C T cell subset, CD4+ or CD8+ T cells, or bulk PBMC T cells (not recorded which). The receptors here all came from a woman between 18 and 69 years old in good health. Both conserved end residues are part of each CDR3.

v_call: TRBV11-1; cdr3_length: 18; j_call: TRBJ2-3; cdr3_aa: CASRPKPTSGGTTDTQYF
v_call: TRBV14; cdr3_length: 13; j_call: TRBJ1-2; cdr3_aa: CASSQEGRTDYTF
v_call: TRBV5-1; cdr3_length: 19; j_call: TRBJ1-2; cdr3_aa: CASSLVMGQGSILNYGYTF
v_call: TRBV28; cdr3_length: 13; j_call: TRBJ2-5; cdr3_aa: CASSQGLWGTQYF
v_call: TRBV7-2; cdr3_length: 13; j_call: TRBJ1-4; cdr3_aa: CASSLIHLEKLFF
v_call: TRBV6-2/TRBV6-3; cdr3_length: 14; j_call: TRBJ1-4; cdr3_aa: CASREGIRTEKLFF
v_call: TRBV28; cdr3_length: 12; j_call: TRBJ2-5; cdr3_aa: CASSFLGRTQYF
v_call: TRBV5-1; cdr3_length: 14; j_call: TRBJ2-7; cdr3_aa: CASSLKAGGYEQYF
v_call: TRBV6-1; cdr3_length: 17; j_call: TRBJ1-3; cdr3_aa: CASTLLQGSSSGNTIYF
v_call: TRBV10-3; cdr3_length: 16; j_call: TRBJ2-5; cdr3_aa: CAISEAGTGGQETQYF
v_call: TRBV20-1; cdr3_length: 11; j_call: TRBJ2-3; cdr3_aa: CSAQWWDTQYF
v_call: TRBV28; cdr3_length: 12; j_call: TRBJ1-3; cdr3_aa: CASTLGGNTIYF
v_call: TRBV20-1; cdr3_length: 12; j_call: TRBJ2-7; cdr3_aa: CSAPKSAYEQYF
v_call: TRBV20-1; cdr3_length: 13; j_call: TRBJ1-1; cdr3_aa: CSTSRQLNTEAFF
v_call: TRBV15; cdr3_length: 18; j_call: TRBJ1-4; cdr3_aa: CATSRAGGRLVTNEKLFF
v_call: TRBV12-3/TRBV12-4; cdr3_length: 14; j_call: TRBJ2-2; cdr3_aa: CASSPRQNTGELFF
v_call: TRBV5-1; cdr3_length: 13; j_call: TRBJ2-1; cdr3_aa: CASSATSANEQFF
v_call: TRBV29-1; cdr3_length: 13; j_call: TRBJ1-1; cdr3_aa: CSAGQGVETEAFF
v_call: TRBV11-2; cdr3_length: 15; j_call: TRBJ2-7; cdr3_aa: CASSKKGGGSYEQYF
v_call: TRBV5-1; cdr3_length: 13; j_call: TRBJ2-7; cdr3_aa: CASKRDKNYEQYF
v_call: TRBV5-1; cdr3_length: 15; j_call: TRBJ2-5; cdr3_aa: CASRPRGTGEETQYF
v_call: TRBV7-9; cdr3_length: 14; j_call: TRBJ2-3; cdr3_aa: CAGNDRGRTDTQYF
v_call: TRBV6-1; cdr3_length: 15; j_call: TRBJ2-7; cdr3_aa: CASSEGIKLPYEQYF
v_call: TRBV3-1; cdr3_length: 16; j_call: TRBJ2-3; cdr3_aa: CASSWGLAGVLEAQYF
v_call: TRBV5-6; cdr3_length: 16; j_call: TRBJ2-1; cdr3_aa: CASSLSLAGSYNEQFF
v_call: TRBV9; cdr3_length: 16; j_call: TRBJ2-5; cdr3_aa: CASDRTGGRFGETQYF
v_call: TRBV12-5; cdr3_length: 14; j_call: TRBJ2-1; cdr3_aa: CASGLVTGYNEQFF
v_call: TRBV28; cdr3_length: 15; j_call: TRBJ1-2; cdr3_aa: CASSSTGAPNYGYTF
v_call: TRBV11-2; cdr3_length: 15; j_call: TRBJ2-5; cdr3_aa: CASSPRTMALETQYF
v_call: TRBV6-6; cdr3_length: 12; j_call: TRBJ2-5; cdr3_aa: CASPTNQETQYF
v_call: TRBV20-1; cdr3_length: 14; j_call: TRBJ1-5; cdr3_aa: CSARDAQGGQPQHF
v_call: TRBV9; cdr3_length: 13; j_call: TRBJ2-3; cdr3_aa: CASSARGLASQYF
v_call: TRBV6-1; cdr3_length: 15; j_call: TRBJ2-7; cdr3_aa: CASSGRDRTSYEQYF
v_call: TRBV5-1; cdr3_length: 12; j_call: TRBJ2-3; cdr3_aa: CASSLDGLAGPF
v_call: TRBV11-2; cdr3_length: 16; j_call: TRBJ1-3; cdr3_aa: CASSRRQGDAGNTIYF